The 14 T cell receptor beta chains below all came from one sample that was sequenced in a study of identical twins. TCRdb reprocessed the 5' RACE reads with MiXCR, giving one entry per CDR3 protein. The sample lists some 1,600,000 distinct CDR3 sequences, around a third occurring once. Sequencing used cord blood. Receptors were obtained from a newborn girl in good health.

There are a few counts of this clonotype. V usage is TRBV5-5 and J usage is TRBJ2-7, with D tentatively TRBD1 (6 bases). V was trimmed by 4 bases and J by 0 bases, leaving 14 bases between them. Germline V gives CDR1 SGHKS, CDR2 YYEKEE (reference sequence). The CDR3 covers 15 residues. Written as DNA, the CDR3 is TGTGCCAGCAGCCTGTGGGACAAGAGCTCCTACGAGCAGTACTTC. Its protein is CASSLWDKSSYEQYF.

This chain joins TRBV12-3 or TRBV12-4 and TRBJ1-5, with 8 bases matching TRBD1. The CDR3 loop spans 14 amino acids. V lost 5 bases to trimming and J lost 4 bases; unmatched junction nucleotides: 4. The CDR3 loop is CASSPTGENQPQHF. CDR3 sequence (DNA): TGTGCCAGCAGTCCGACAGGGGAGAATCAGCCCCAGCATTTT.

The chain combines TRBV15 with TRBJ1-2; tentatively, D is TRBD1 (6 bases). The V gene's germline CDR1 is LNHNV and CDR2 YYDKDF (reference sequence). V was cut by 0 bases and J by 4 bases, with 18 bases left in between. The CDR3 extends over 17 amino acids. The CDR3 loop is CATSRDPMGQVGYGYTF. The CDR3 nucleotides are TGTGCCACCAGCAGAGATCCGATGGGACAAGTCGGCTATGGCTACACCTTC. The variable domain in full, completed from reference TRBV15 and TRBJ1-2, reads DAMVIQNPRYQVTQFGKPVTLSCSQTLNHNVMYWYQQKSSQAPKLLFHYYDKDFNNEADTPDNFQSRRPNTSFCFLDIRSPGLGDTAMYLCATSRDPMGQVGYGYTFGSGTRLTVV.

This chain uses TRBV18 with TRBJ2-7, with TRBD1 as a possible D gene (6 bases). V dropped 1 base and J dropped 2 bases, with 15 bases sitting between them. Germline V gene data show CDR1 as KGHSH and CDR2 as LQKENI. The CDR3 extends over 16 amino acids. The CDR3 coding sequence is TGTGCCAGCTCACCACTTTCAGGGGTGCAAGCCTACGAGCAGTACTTC. Amino acids: CASSPLSGVQAYEQYF.

This chain uses TRBV11-2 with TRBJ2-5, with D unresolved. The J call may be wrong; the DNA end is better matched by TRBJ2-7. This CDR3 has 14 residues. In germline, CDR1 is SGHAT, CDR2 FQNNGV. CDR3 loop: CASSLVGRLNEQYF. CDR3 sequence (DNA): TGTGCCAGCAGCTTAGTAGGCAGGCTGAACGAGCAGTACTTC.

The gene calls are TRBV12-3 or TRBV12-4 and TRBJ1-2, with a tentative D call TRBD1 (6 bases). The ends were cut back, 2 bases at V and 7 bases at J, with 8 bases in the middle. This CDR3 contains 12 residues. DNA of the CDR3: TGTGCCAGCAGTTTAATACAGGGTGGCTACACCTTC. Its translation: CASSLIQGGYTF.

This clonotype showed up just a few times. This chain joins TRBV29-1 and TRBJ1-1; D might be TRBD1 (6 bases). Trimming removed 5 bases at V and 1 base at J, with 11 bases between. This CDR3 is 13 amino acids long. The germline CDR1 and CDR2 sequences are SQVTM and ANQGSEA. The CDR3, as DNA: TGCAGCGTTCGACAGGTCGCGAACACTGAAGCTTTCTTT. Amino acids: CSVRQVANTEAFF.

This chain links TRBV27 with TRBJ1-1; tentatively, D is TRBD1 (5 bases). This CDR3 has 15 residues. The germline V and J ends were trimmed by 5 bases and 0 bases, with 13 bases remaining between them. The germline V gene encodes CDR1 MNHEY and CDR2 SMNVEV (reference sequence). The CDR3 protein is CASSTRQIMNTEAFF. The CDR3 nucleotides read TGTGCCAGCAGTACCCGACAGATTATGAACACTGAAGCTTTCTTT.

This clonotype was counted at least ten times. This chain links TRBV12-3 or TRBV12-4 with TRBJ1-2; perhaps TRBD1 as D (6 bases). Deletions cut 5 bases from V and 4 bases from J, with 11 bases between. The CDR3 spans 13 residues. DNA for the CDR3: TGTGCCAGCAGTCACGACAGGTCCTATGGCTACACCTTC. This codes for CASSHDRSYGYTF.

This clonotype was seen repeatedly, ten times or more. As DNA, the CDR3 is TGTGCCAGCAGTGAACCCGAGCAGTACTTC. Its translation is CASSEPEQYF. The gene calls are TRBV25-1 and TRBJ2-7; no reliable D call. Germline V gene sequence: CDR1 MGHDK, CDR2 SYGVNS. The CDR3 has 10 residues. Trimming removed 2 bases at V and 6 bases at J, with 2 bases between.

This chain joins TRBV29-1 and TRBJ2-7; the match to TRBD2 covers 9 bases. V shed 0 bases, J shed 7 bases, and the junction held 4 bases outside the gene matches. The CDR3 has 13 residues. Germline CDR1 reads SQVTM; CDR2 reads ANQGSEA. This CDR3 is CSVEDSGGYEQYF. Here the CDR3 DNA reads TGCAGCGTTGAAGATAGCGGGGGCTATGAGCAGTACTTC.

The rearrangement uses TRBV7-2 and TRBJ2-1; 8 positions agree with TRBD2. Germline lookup yields CDR1 SGHTA and CDR2 FQGNSA. The J segment lost 6 bases and the V segment lost 2 bases, leaving 9 bases of the junction unmatched. The CDR3 runs to 16 residues. The CDR3 reads CASSLSGSPGGNEQFF. CDR3 coding DNA: TGTGCCAGCAGCTTAAGCGGGAGTCCCGGAGGCAATGAGCAGTTCTTC.

There are a few counts of this clonotype. The V gene is TRBV10-3, the J gene TRBJ2-1; 13 nucleotides match TRBD2. The V gene end was trimmed by 7 bases and the J gene end by 4 bases; junction bases not matched to a gene: 1. The V gene's germline CDR1 is ENHRY and CDR2 SYGVKD. This CDR3 contains 14 residues. CDR3 residues: CAIKTSGGYNEQFF. CDR3 sequence (DNA): TGTGCCATCAAGACTAGCGGGGGGTACAATGAGCAGTTCTTC.

This clonotype was observed a single time. The V gene is TRBV4-2, the J gene TRBJ1-2, with D possibly matching TRBD1 (6 bases). CDR1 is LGHNA and CDR2 is YNFKEQ in the germline V gene. V lost 1 base and J 0 bases, leaving 12 bases between the germline ends. The CDR3 spans 16 residues. The CDR3 DNA follows: TGTGCCAGCAGCCAAGGGGGGACACCAGCTAACTATGGCTACACCTTC. It yields the protein CASSQGGTPANYGYTF.